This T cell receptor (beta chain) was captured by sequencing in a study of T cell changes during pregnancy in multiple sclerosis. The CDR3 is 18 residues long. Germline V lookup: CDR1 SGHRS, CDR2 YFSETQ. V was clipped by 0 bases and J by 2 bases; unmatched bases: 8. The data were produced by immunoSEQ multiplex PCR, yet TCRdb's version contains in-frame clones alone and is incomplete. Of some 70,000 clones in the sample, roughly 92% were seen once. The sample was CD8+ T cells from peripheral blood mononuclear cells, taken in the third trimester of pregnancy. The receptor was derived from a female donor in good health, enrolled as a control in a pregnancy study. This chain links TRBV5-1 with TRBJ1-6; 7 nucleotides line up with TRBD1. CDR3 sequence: CASSLVAQGETYNSPLHF. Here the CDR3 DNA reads TGCGCCAGCAGCTTGGTTGCCCAGGGGGAGACCTATAATTCACCCCTCCACTTT. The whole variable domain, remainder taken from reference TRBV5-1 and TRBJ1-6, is KAGVTQTPRYLIKTRGQQVTLSCSPISGHRSVSWYQQTPGQGLQFLFEYFSETQRNKGNFPGRFSGRQFSNSRSEMNVSTLELGDSALYLCASSLVAQGETYNSPLHFGNGTRLTVT.